This T cell receptor beta chain was sequenced during a study of CD8 T cells in ankylosing spondylitis. The CDR3 consists of 17 residues. V was clipped by 3 bases and J by 5 bases, with 20 bases between them. This clonotype was seen at least ten times. The antigen is unknown. Study observations and caveats: Earlier literature documents some of the motif variants in reactive arthritis synovial fluid and blood.

TCRdb processed the 5' RACE reads anew with MiXCR; each CDR3 protein has one entry. Seen here are 200,000 to 250,000 distinct CDR3 sequences, over 9.5% observed once, and the top ten hold 21%. The sequence came from a male donor with ankylosing spondylitis or in good health (not recorded which). This rearrangement joins TRBV12-3 or TRBV12-4 to TRBJ1-5; TRBD1 is a possible D gene (6 bases). The material sequenced was blood, either unsorted or a sorted T cell fraction (not recorded which). The CDR3 protein is CASSFSLPTGYHQPQHF. In DNA form, the CDR3 reads TGTGCCAGCAGTTTTAGTTTGCCCACAGGGTATCATCAGCCCCAGCATTTT.